Listed below are T cell receptor beta chains from one sample, sequenced in a study of shared clonotypes between healthy human individuals. Sequencing was performed with immunoSEQ multiplex PCR; in TCRdb, only in-frame clones are kept and a portion is missing. The repertoire holds roughly 2.2 million clones, approximately 95% seen once, with 0.39% in the top ten. Sample: naive CD4+ T cells from PBMCs. These receptor sequences come from a man younger than 35 in good health. Some clones in this sample may be carry-over from other donors' samples. The CDR3 runs from the conserved cysteine through the conserved F or W.

j_gene,v_gene,CDR3aa
TRBJ1-2,TRBV14,CASSQTDSWGYTF
TRBJ1-2,TRBV4-1,CASRQTGGYGYTF
TRBJ2-7,TRBV27,CASSFQAGTAINEQYF
TRBJ1-1,TRBV9,CASSPAWGPEAFF
TRBJ2-3,TRBV5-5,CASSLDYADTQYF
TRBJ2-7,TRBV7-2,CASSLSAEGSYEQYF
TRBJ1-1,TRBV28,CASSLLHRGNTEAFF
TRBJ2-1,TRBV6-5,CASSTSGMDNEQFF
TRBJ2-3,TRBV6-6,CASAPGEWYTQYF
TRBJ2-1,TRBV5-1,CASSLRTGGDYNEQFF
TRBJ2-1,TRBV5-8,CASNRKQHEQFF
TRBJ1-5,TRBV2,CASRRTGYSNQPQHF
TRBJ1-2,TRBV6-1,CASSEGPYGYTF
TRBJ1-2,TRBV5-1,CASSLNGQGGDYGYTF
TRBJ1-1,TRBV4-3,CASSQVHGLRNTEAFF
TRBJ1-2,TRBV28,CASSGTGRGGYGYTF
TRBJ2-3,TRBV11-3,CASSLVAGGSTDTQYF
TRBJ1-4,TRBV10-3,CAISESQFGRRLSNEKLFF
TRBJ2-5,TRBV19,CASRAGTSGRSLPGNQETQYF
TRBJ1-2,TRBV28,CASSRPPGYTF
TRBJ2-7,TRBV7-2,CASSSIAGGPGEQYF
TRBJ1-5,TRBV19,CASTNVQAPYGPQHF
TRBJ2-7,TRBV30,CAWSPYTRNEQYF
TRBJ1-1,TRBV5-8,CASSLSQLEAFF
TRBJ2-3,TRBV30,CAWSVLASGYTDTQYF
TRBJ1-2,TRBV6-1,CASREQGAYGYTF
TRBJ2-5,TRBV7-2,CASSLNFVGSLTGETQYF
TRBJ1-5,TRBV7-9,CASSGGGEEPQHF
TRBJ1-1,TRBV19,CASSMGPVYNTEAFF
TRBJ2-5,TRBV5-3,CARSSQETQYF
TRBJ2-3,TRBV18,CASSTPLAGVGTQYF
TRBJ1-2,TRBV6-5,CASSYSGLGTNYGYTF
TRBJ2-2,TRBV7-3,CASSWAGGELFF
TRBJ2-3,TRBV6-1,CATSAGVVDTQYF
TRBJ1-1,TRBV6-1,CASSAAGTPNTEAFF
TRBJ2-1,TRBV2,CASSAGERHNEQFF
TRBJ1-3,TRBV9,CASSEGGSGNTIYF
TRBJ1-2,TRBV7-2,CASSLVVSRQGTYGYTF
TRBJ2-7,TRBV6-5,CASSTRQIPYEQYF
TRBJ2-3,TRBV10-3,CAHQGAGGDTQYF
TRBJ2-7,TRBV11-2,CASSLAASYEQYF
TRBJ2-5,TRBV28,CASSFDGRRETQYF
TRBJ1-1,TRBV9,CASSVGGSNTEAFF
TRBJ2-3,TRBV28,CASTSQGETDTQYF
TRBJ1-1,TRBV5-1,CASSLQISQMNTEAFF
TRBJ2-1,TRBV5-1,CASSKGTSYNEQFF
TRBJ2-5,TRBV9,CASSVGVSQETQYF
TRBJ1-1,TRBV5-1,CASSLRDRVNTEAFF
TRBJ2-5,TRBV5-1,CASKPGGPGETQYF
TRBJ1-5,TRBV5-6,CASSPGLGQGNQPQHF
TRBJ2-1,TRBV11-2,CASSQDRGLAGVTYNEQFF
TRBJ1-5,TRBV4-1,CASSQDLRQGSINQPQHF
TRBJ2-1,TRBV2,CASKEGSGLEQFF
TRBJ1-1,TRBV4-2,CASSQVGRVNTEAFF
TRBJ2-5,TRBV7-3,CASSYTGGGRETQYF
TRBJ2-5,TRBV29-1,CSVLYRGLAGVYETQYF
TRBJ2-2,TRBV7-3,CASSSRRGASGDTGELFF
TRBJ2-3,TRBV4-1,CASSEDRRSTDTQYF
TRBJ2-1,TRBV11-1,CASSLDRGPDEQFF